The 29 T cell receptor beta chains listed next were all sequenced from one sample in a study of OX40 agonist ivuxolimab in advanced cancers. Here immunoSEQ multiplex PCR was the method, and the copy in TCRdb shows in-frame clones only, minus some. In the table there are tens of thousands of clones, roughly 89% of which are singletons. The sequences come from CD4+ or CD8+ T cells sorted from blood, collected in a trial of the OX40 agonist ivuxolimab. The receptors shown here come from an adult with an advanced solid tumor such as melanoma, head and neck, liver or kidney cancer.

The rearrangement uses TRBV11-2 and TRBJ2-7, with 11 nucleotides matching TRBD2. J lost 2 bases, V lost 5 bases, and 2 bases had no gene match. Germline assignment: CDR1 SGHAT and CDR2 FQNNGV. The CDR3 length is 14 residues. The CDR3 spells CASSQTSGTYEQYF. The CDR3 region has the DNA TGTGCCAGCAGCCAGACTAGCGGGACCTACGAGCAGTACTTC.

The genes are TRBV9 and TRBJ2-1; TRBD2 aligns across 7 bases. The V segment lost 0 bases and the J segment 0 bases; nucleotides outside the gene matches: 3. The CDR3 runs 16 residues. Germline-derived CDR1 and CDR2 are SGDLS and YYNGEE. The chain's CDR3 is CASSVVGGSSYNEQFF. Here the CDR3 DNA reads TGTGCCAGCAGCGTAGTGGGCGGGAGCTCCTACAATGAGCAGTTCTTC.

The CDR3 reads CASSPRGGQETQYF. In nucleotides, the CDR3 is TGTGCCAGCAGTCCCCGGGGGGGGCAAGAGACCCAGTACTTC. V usage is TRBV27 and J usage is TRBJ2-5; TRBD2 agrees at 8 bases. The CDR3 covers 14 residues. Per the germline V gene, CDR1 is MNHEY and CDR2 is SMNVEV (reference sequence). V dropped 5 bases and J dropped 2; count of bases not matched to a gene: 4.

V is TRBV27 and J is TRBJ2-5; possible D gene TRBD2, 6 bases. The J call may be incorrect, as the DNA end agrees better with TRBJ2-7. Germline values: CDR1 MNHEY, CDR2 SMNVEV (reference sequence). The CDR3 has 14 amino acids. The CDR3 spells CASSLSASDYEQYF. The CDR3 coding sequence is TGTGCCAGCAGTTTATCGGCTAGCGACTACGAGCAGTACTTC.

The V call is TRBV28, the J call TRBJ2-5; 13 bases are a match to TRBD2. Losses at the gene ends were 5 bases for V and 5 bases for J; bases not matched to a gene: 8. Looked up from germline, CDR1 is MDHEN and CDR2 is SYDVKM. This CDR3 is built from 16 residues. The CDR3 spells CASSAGLAGAGETQYF. The CDR3 DNA sequence: TGTGCCAGCAGTGCCGGACTAGCGGGAGCGGGGGAGACCCAGTACTTC. Complete variable domain (other parts from reference TRBV28 and TRBJ2-5): DVKVTQSSRYLVKRTGEKVFLECVQDMDHENMFWYRQDPGLGLRLIYFSYDVKMKEKGDIPEGYSVSREKKERFSLILESASTNQTSMYLCASSAGLAGAGETQYFGPGTRLLVL.

CDR3 DNA: TGTGCCAGCAGTATGGGACAGGGAGCCTACGAGCAGTACTTC. Translated, it gives CASSMGQGAYEQYF. The gene calls are TRBV27 and TRBJ2-7; TRBD1 matches 9 bases. CDR3 length: 14 amino acids. Unmatched junction bases numbered 4, after V lost 5 bases and J lost 2 bases. Germline CDR1 and CDR2: MNHEY and SMNVEV (reference sequence).

Here the CDR3 DNA reads TGCGCCAGCAGCTTTAGTTTGGGGGTCCCTGACACTGAAGCTTTCTTT. Encoded protein: CASSFSLGVPDTEAFF. This chain links TRBV5-1 with TRBJ1-1, with D maybe TRBD1 (5 bases). This CDR3 contains 16 residues. Germline loops: CDR1 SGHRS, CDR2 YFSETQ. V shed 2 bases and J shed 3 bases, with 17 bases lying between them.

The chain links TRBV4-1 to TRBJ2-2; D gene unclear. This CDR3 has 13 amino acids. V gave up 1 base and J gave up 4 bases, with 4 bases separating them. Per germline, CDR1 MGHRA and CDR2 YSYEKL. This chain's CDR3 is CASSQVSTGELFF. CDR3 coding DNA: TGCGCCAGCAGCCAAGTGAGCACCGGGGAGCTGTTTTTT.

J is TRBJ1-2 and V is TRBV5-4, with no clear D. The V gene's germline CDR1 is SGHNT and CDR2 YYREEE (reference sequence). This CDR3 has 14 residues. V was clipped by 4 bases and J by 1 base, with 11 bases between them. The DNA of the CDR3 is TGTGCCAGCAGCACCTTGACCGATAACTATGGCTACACCTTC. The encoded protein is CASSTLTDNYGYTF.

This clone has only a few counts. The chain recombines TRBV7-3 with TRBJ2-7, with a possible D match to TRBD2 (7 bases). Trimming left V 3 bases short and J 0 bases short, with 12 bases between. CDR1 SGHTA and CDR2 FQGTGA come from the germline V gene. The CDR3 has 15 residues. The CDR3 here is CASSLGGPSSYEQYF. CDR3 coding DNA: TGTGCCAGCAGCTTGGGGGGGCCCAGCTCCTACGAGCAGTACTTC.

The chain has TRBV7-6 and TRBJ2-7; 10 bases agree with TRBD2. CDR3 length: 14 residues. CDR1 is SGHVS and CDR2 is FNYEAQ in the germline V gene. V lost 3 bases and J lost 3; bases outside the gene matches: 2. The CDR3 nucleotides read TGTGCCAGCAGCTTGCTAGCGGGAGACTACGAGCAGTACTTC. Its protein product is CASSLLAGDYEQYF.

The V and J genes are TRBV2 and TRBJ1-2, with TRBD1 matching 7 bases. Germline CDR1 SNHLY, CDR2 FYNNEI. This CDR3 contains 14 residues. The ends lost 8 bases at V and 0 bases at J; junction bases unmatched: 6. CDR3 bases: TGTGCCAGCCGACAGGGCCAAGCTAACTATGGCTACACCTTC. It specifies CASRQGQANYGYTF.

The CDR3 protein is CASSELGGMAYNEQFF. The CDR3, as DNA: TGTGCCAGCAGTGAATTAGGCGGGATGGCCTACAATGAGCAGTTCTTC. The chain uses TRBV6-1 and TRBJ2-1; D is perhaps TRBD2 (6 bases). The V gene's germline CDR1 is MNHNS and CDR2 SASEGT. V lost 2 bases, J lost 2 bases, and 13 bases lay in between. The CDR3 has 16 residues.

The chain combines TRBV5-1 with TRBJ2-7; 7 nucleotides agree with TRBD1. Germline CDR1 reads SGHRS; CDR2 reads YFSETQ. The CDR3 contains 14 residues. V lost 4 bases and J lost 2; bases outside the gene matches: 6. CDR3: CASSTGQAAYEQYF. CDR3 coding DNA: TGCGCCAGCAGCACCGGACAGGCCGCCTACGAGCAGTACTTC.

The genes are TRBV5-1 and TRBJ1-5; 7 positions agree with TRBD1. The J segment lost 4 bases and the V segment lost 4 bases, leaving 8 bases of the junction unmatched. Per the germline V gene, CDR1 is SGHRS and CDR2 is YFSETQ. The CDR3 is 15 residues long. CDR3 in amino acids: CASSLGDSRNQPQHF. CDR3 bases: TGCGCCAGCAGCCTGGGGGACAGCCGGAATCAGCCCCAGCATTTT.

This chain connects TRBV28 to TRBJ2-5; 7 nucleotides line up with TRBD2. CDR3 length equals 18 residues. The germline CDR1 and CDR2 sequences are MDHEN and SYDVKM. V lost 2 bases, J lost 1 base, and 13 bases stayed unmatched. The DNA of the CDR3 is TGTGCCAGCAGTTTAGGCTTTGTTGGGAGGGCCCTCCAAGAGACCCAGTACTTC. This codes for CASSLGFVGRALQETQYF.

This chain links TRBV19 with TRBJ2-5, with D maybe TRBD2 (5 bases). Between the trimmed V and J ends, which lost 4 bases and 5 bases, there was a span of 8 bases. The CDR3 is made up of 12 amino acids. CDR1 LNHDA and CDR2 SQIVND come from the germline V gene (reference sequence). The CDR3 spells CASSSGLETQYF. For the CDR3, the DNA is TGTGCCAGTAGTAGCGGGTTGGAGACCCAGTACTTC.

The rearrangement uses TRBV10-2 and TRBJ2-7; 7 bases match TRBD2. CDR1 is WSHSY and CDR2 is SAAADI in the germline V gene. V was clipped by 5 bases and J by 0 bases; unmatched bases: 4. The CDR3 consists of 14 residues. The CDR3 loop is CASSLAGTSYEQYF. The CDR3 nucleotides read TGCGCCAGCAGTTTAGCGGGTACCTCCTACGAGCAGTACTTC.

This sequence joins TRBV7-6 and TRBJ2-1; D perhaps matches TRBD1 (6 bases). CDR3 length: 15 residues. Trimming left V 1 base short and J 15 bases short, with 22 bases between. Germline lookup yields CDR1 SGHVS and CDR2 FNYEAQ. CDR3 loop: CASSLGGQGSVPPFF. The CDR3, as DNA: TGTGCCAGCAGCTTAGGGGGGCAAGGAAGCGTACCCCCGTTCTTC.

This clone appeared a single time. The chain couples TRBV4-1 to TRBJ1-2; TRBD1 might be the D (5 bases). The CDR3 consists of 11 residues. Germline assignment: CDR1 MGHRA and CDR2 YSYEKL. V was shortened by 5 bases and J by 6 bases, with 7 bases between the two germline ends. The CDR3 DNA reads TGCGCCAGCAGCAGAGGGGATGGCTACACCTTC. Translation gives CASSRGDGYTF.

This clone was seen a single time. J is TRBJ2-1 and V is TRBV5-1; tentative D call: TRBD2 (6 bases). The germline V gene encodes CDR1 SGHRS and CDR2 YFSETQ. The CDR3 is 14 residues long. Trimming left V 0 bases short and J 6 bases short, with 10 bases between. For the CDR3, the DNA is TGCGCCAGCAGCTTGGCGGGAGTCTTCAATGAGCAGTTCTTC. Residues: CASSLAGVFNEQFF.

The rearrangement uses TRBV5-6 and TRBJ2-1; D uncertain. Trimming removed 1 base from V and 7 bases from J, with 9 bases in between. The CDR3 contains 13 residues. Germline V CDR1 and CDR2: SGHDT, YYEEEE. CDR3 nucleotide sequence: TGTGCCAGCAGCTTGTTGGCGGCTAATGAGCAGTTCTTC. Translating it yields CASSLLAANEQFF.

This chain joins TRBV2 and TRBJ2-2; 8 bases are a match to TRBD1. This CDR3 region has 17 residues. The germline CDR1 and CDR2 sequences are SNHLY and FYNNEI. V shed 8 bases, J shed 2 bases, and the junction held 13 bases outside the gene matches. This chain's CDR3 is CASGSSRDRINTGELFF. The CDR3 DNA is TGTGCCAGCGGATCCTCCCGGGACAGGATAAACACCGGGGAGCTGTTTTTT.

This rearrangement joins TRBV4-1 to TRBJ2-1, with D maybe TRBD2 (8 bases). Trimming shortened V by 3 bases and J by 1 base, and 22 bases separated the two germline ends. This CDR3 spans 19 amino acids. Germline CDR1 is MGHRA and CDR2 is YSYEKL. The CDR3 reads CASSQKGAAGGPSYNEQFF. The CDR3 DNA reads TGCGCCAGCAGCCAGAAGGGGGCTGCGGGGGGACCATCCTACAATGAGCAGTTCTTC.

The chain links TRBV2 to TRBJ2-5, with D perhaps matching TRBD2 (6 bases). Germline lookup yields CDR1 SNHLY and CDR2 FYNNEI. Trimming shortened V by 6 bases and J by 5 bases, and 19 bases separated the two germline ends. The CDR3 loop spans 15 amino acids. DNA of the CDR3: TGTGCCAGCAGGAGATGGACTACGACCGTCGAGACCCAGTACTTC. It is translated as CASRRWTTTVETQYF.

The chain joins TRBV11-2 to TRBJ2-1; the D is unclear. The CDR3 has 14 amino acids. Germline-derived CDR1 and CDR2 are SGHAT and FQNNGV. The V end lost 5 bases, the J end lost 2 bases, and 10 bases lay between the germline ends. In DNA form, the CDR3 reads TGTGCCAGCAGCCCACCGCCCGCCTACAATGAGCAGTTCTTC. Amino acid sequence: CASSPPPAYNEQFF.

V is TRBV5-6 and J is TRBJ2-1; D gene unclear. Between the trimmed V and J ends, which lost 2 bases and 3 bases, there was a span of 9 bases. The CDR3 totals 14 residues. Germline CDR1 reads SGHDT; CDR2 reads YYEEEE. The CDR3 sequence: CASSFGRSYNEQFF. DNA for the CDR3: TGTGCCAGCAGCTTTGGGCGAAGCTACAATGAGCAGTTCTTC.

This chain uses TRBV9 with TRBJ2-3; TRBD2 matches 7 bases. The CDR3 has 15 amino acids. Germline V gives CDR1 SGDLS, CDR2 YYNGEE. The CDR3 nucleotides are TGTGCGGGCAGCGCCAGCGGGGTAAGCACAGATACGCAGTATTTT. Amino acid sequence: CAGSASGVSTDTQYF. Supplemented by reference TRBV9 and TRBJ2-3, the full variable domain reads DSGVTQTPKHLITATGQRVTLRCSPRSGDLSVYWYQQSLDQGLQFLIQYYNGEERAKGNILERFSAQQFPDLHSELNLSSLELGDSALYFCAGSASGVSTDTQYFGPGTRLTVL.

The chain combines TRBV10-3 with TRBJ2-7; TRBD1 is a possible D gene (5 bases). This CDR3 has 13 residues. Germline values: CDR1 ENHRY, CDR2 SYGVKD. The V and J ends lost 0 bases and 8 bases respectively, with 11 bases between them. CDR3 region: CAISESGQVKQYF. CDR3 nucleotides: TGTGCCATCAGTGAGTCGGGGCAGGTTAAGCAGTACTTC.